In its sample, the clone carrying this TCR beta chain was seen a few times. As yet, its antigen is unknown. These data are taken from a study of beta chain features in type 1 diabetes. Whole-study results and caveats: Reads derived from cDNA could over-represent cells showing high TCR expression.

Sequenced material consisted of expressed TCRB transcripts (all of the isolated RNA was reverse transcribed). Produced via immunoSEQ multiplex PCR; TCRdb's table is partial and in-frame only. The sample consists of roughly 380,000 clones, around a fifth of them appearing once. Germline V gene lookup returns CDR1 SGHVS and CDR2 FQNEAQ. The CDR3 contains 11 residues. V was pared by 5 bases and J by 2 bases, with 4 bases between. This clonotype was obtained from a woman aged 18-35 years in good health. Sequencing was performed on naive CD4+ T cells from blood. The chain recombines TRBV7-8 with TRBJ2-7, with D hard to call. This CDR3 is CASSVTYEQYF. The CDR3 nucleotides read TGTGCCAGCAGCGTTACCTACGAGCAGTACTTC.